Here is one T cell receptor beta chain with its context. These data belong to a study of CD8+ T cells in alopecia areata. The trim removed 8 bases at V and 4 bases at J, leaving 4 bases unmatched. Germline CDR1 LNHDA, CDR2 SQIVND (reference sequence). There are 13 residues in the CDR3. Extraction and reverse transcription of RNA yielded cDNA as the sequencing template. TCRdb's table, derived via immunoSEQ multiplex PCR, lists solely in-frame clones and lacks some. The sample includes 150,000 or so clones, 45% to 60% of them seen just once. The sample comprised CD4+ T cells sorted from blood. The chain uses TRBV19 and TRBJ2-1; 8 bases are shared with TRBD2. The receptor was derived from a human donor with alopecia areata. CDR3 loop: CASSGGVYNEQFF. CDR3 coding DNA: TGTGCCAGTTCGGGGGGGGTTTACAATGAGCAGTTCTTC. The variable domain in full, completed from reference TRBV19 and TRBJ2-1, reads DGGITQSPKYLFRKEGQNVTLSCEQNLNHDAMYWYRQDPGQGLRLIYYSQIVNDFQKGDIAEGYSVSREKKESFPLTVTSAQKNPTAFYLCASSGGVYNEQFFGPGTRLTVL.